This TCR beta chain derives from a study of blood T cell repertoires in COVID-19. The wider study: COVID-19 samples from acute and convalescent phases originated in the United States, Italy and Spain.

Original handling: It was from reference gene primer amplification that nucleated cell counts were estimated. The assay was immunoSEQ multiplex PCR, and TCRdb's table has in-frame clones only and misses some. V and J calls and clone size are copied from that table; D and trimming were computed from the DNA. The table includes some 140,000 clones, around 84% detected once. Individuals aged about 18 to 90 years were recruited from fewer than 30 US areas. The germline CDR1 and CDR2 sequences are SGHRS and YFSETQ. Trimming shortened V by 1 base and J by 5 bases, and 18 bases separated the two germline ends. The CDR3 totals 16 residues.

The sequenced sample was PBMCs or T cells enriched from blood (not recorded which). This chain uses TRBV5-1 with TRBJ1-1; tentatively, D is TRBD1 (6 bases). The TCR originated in a man aged 35 to 55 with acute COVID-19. The CDR3: CASSLKQASRGTEAFF. CDR3 in DNA: TGCGCCAGCAGCTTGAAACAGGCCTCAAGGGGGACTGAAGCTTTCTTT.